A selection of T cell receptor beta chains follows, all from one sample in a study of T cells in localized non-small cell lung cancer. The table came from immunoSEQ multiplex PCR; TCRdb's copy has only in-frame clones and leaves some out. The sample lists tens of thousands of clones, around four fifths occurring once. The source was peripheral blood, collected before any cancer treatment. Source of these receptors: a male donor older than 55 with stage II squamous cell lung carcinoma. CDR3s include the opening cysteine and the closing phenylalanine or tryptophan. Fields, in order: J gene, D gene, V gene, CDR3 protein. The D gene is left open where the match is weak.

TRBJ2-5	.	TRBV11-3	CASSLEGETQYF
TRBJ2-1	TRBD2	TRBV6-6	CASSIAGGSYNEQFF
TRBJ2-1	.	TRBV25-1	CASSETGYNEQFF
TRBJ2-5	.	TRBV5-4	CASSTGGARETQYF
TRBJ1-1	.	TRBV29-1	CSVEVGTLSEAFF
TRBJ2-3	.	TRBV11-3	CASSLGPPSGTDTQYF
TRBJ1-5	.	TRBV19	CASRYQTRSFNQPQHF
TRBJ1-4	.	TRBV19	CASSPGGGREKLFF
TRBJ2-7	.	TRBV6-5	CASVGRQENYEQYF
TRBJ2-7	TRBD1	TRBV5-4	CASRPGQDGYEQYF
TRBJ1-5	.	TRBV5-1	CASSLSTDQPQHF
TRBJ2-3	.	TRBV11-2	CASSPGTYTDTQYF
TRBJ1-1	.	TRBV6-6	CASVGFENTEAFF
TRBJ1-2	.	TRBV11-2	CASSSGWLSYGYTF
TRBJ1-2	.	TRBV5-1	CASSEPANYGYTF
TRBJ1-1	TRBD1	TRBV7-2	CASSSTGADTEAFF
TRBJ1-4	.	TRBV6-6	CASSYAVEANEKLFF
TRBJ2-1	.	TRBV30	CAWTYSYNEQFF
TRBJ2-5	.	TRBV2	CASSPGTAETQYF
TRBJ2-2	TRBD1	TRBV6-5	CASALRGRSGELFF
TRBJ1-1	.	TRBV7-9	CASSSLLGLGAFF
TRBJ1-5	TRBD1	TRBV6-1	CASSERQGVASQPQHF